Sequencing of this T cell receptor (beta chain) was carried out in a study of blood T cell repertoires in COVID-19. Study background: T cells, B-cell-depleted T cells, or PBMCs supplied cDNA or gDNA.

In the original processing: Reference gene primer amplification in the assay estimated nucleated cell counts. The table came from immunoSEQ multiplex PCR; TCRdb's copy has only in-frame clones and leaves some out. That table is the source of V, J and clone size, and D and trimming were worked out from the DNA. This table has 170,000 or so clones, 70% to 90% appearing once. This receptor was obtained from a man aged 35-49 years with active or convalescent COVID-19. Source material: peripheral blood.

In DNA, the CDR3 is TGTGCCAGCTCCCGGCAGGTTCAGCCCCAGCATTTT. Translating it yields CASSRQVQPQHF. V is TRBV12-3 or TRBV12-4 and J is TRBJ1-5; D uncertain. This CDR3 comprises 12 residues. Trimming removed 8 bases from V and 6 bases from J, with 11 bases in between.